The 14 T cell receptor beta chains below all came from one sample that was sequenced in a study of blood T cell repertoires in COVID-19 (dated by TCRdb to about 2020). The library was produced with the immunoSEQ multiplex PCR assay. The source is immuneACCESS, and TCRdb retained only in-frame sequences with V and J called. Part of the clones is not carried over; for the studies checked, unresolved V genes explain less than half of this, and the remainder is unexplained. The sample has roughly 290,000 clones on record, about nine tenths of them singletons. 6% to 7% of the sample is taken by the ten largest. Material for sequencing was peripheral blood. The receptor set was obtained from a woman in her 30s with COVID-19, enrolled during active disease.

The chain uses TRBV5-8 and TRBJ1-6; TRBD1 agrees at 7 bases. CDR3 length equals 15 residues. V lost 2 bases to trimming and J lost 6 bases; unmatched junction nucleotides: 5. Per the germline V gene, CDR1 is SGHTS and CDR2 is YDEGEE. CDR3 region: CASSFAGTVNSPLHF. CDR3 nucleotide sequence: TGTGCCAGCAGCTTTGCCGGGACAGTTAATTCACCCCTCCACTTT.

The rearrangement joins TRBV27 to TRBJ1-5, with 7 bases lining up with TRBD1. The CDR3 runs 14 residues. V trimming: 4 bases; J trimming: 4 bases; junction bases outside the gene matches: 4. Germline-derived CDR1 and CDR2 are MNHEY and SMNVEV (reference sequence). The DNA of the CDR3 is TGTGCCAGCAGTTATTCGACAGGGAATCAGCCCCAGCATTTT. Its protein product is CASSYSTGNQPQHF.

The rearrangement joins TRBV29-1 to TRBJ1-1; TRBD1 is a possible D gene (6 bases). CDR1 is SQVTM and CDR2 is ANQGSEA in the germline V gene. Trimming removed 6 bases from V and 7 bases from J, with 24 bases in between. The CDR3 sequence is 15 residues long. The CDR3 region is CSVEGGARGIFEAFF. The CDR3 coding sequence is TGCAGCGTCGAGGGGGGGGCGCGCGGTATCTTTGAAGCTTTCTTT.

The chain combines TRBV28 with TRBJ2-3; D is unclear. CDR3 length: 14 amino acids. Germline V CDR1 and CDR2: MDHEN, SYDVKM. Trimming removed 4 bases from V and 13 bases from J, with 21 bases in between. As DNA, the CDR3 is TGTGCCAGCAGTTATAGCAGCAGCGTCCCCTGGAAGTATTTT. Amino acid sequence: CASSYSSSVPWKYF.

A single count supports this clone. The chain couples TRBV6-6 to TRBJ1-4, with 9 bases that match TRBD1. Trimming cost V 9 bases and J 7 bases; bases outside gene matches: 6. The length of the CDR3 is 13 residues. Germline V gene sequence: CDR1 MNHNY, CDR2 SVGAGI (reference sequence). CDR3 protein: CASLGTGTEKLFF. CDR3 nucleotides: TGTGCCAGTCTAGGGACAGGGACTGAAAAACTGTTTTTT.

The chain is built from TRBV19 and TRBJ2-5; 9 nucleotides agree with TRBD2. V shed 6 bases, J shed 4 bases, and the junction held 6 bases outside the gene matches. The CDR3 loop spans 14 amino acids. Germline loops: CDR1 LNHDA, CDR2 SQIVND (reference sequence). CDR3 sequence reads: CASSPSGIGETQYF. CDR3 bases: TGTGCCAGTAGCCCTAGCGGGATCGGAGAGACCCAGTACTTC.

The rearrangement uses TRBV12-3 or TRBV12-4 and TRBJ2-2, with D possibly being TRBD2 (5 bases). The CDR3 covers 12 residues. V was pared by 7 bases and J by 4 bases, with 7 bases between. The CDR3 loop reads CASTGGTGELFF. The CDR3 coding sequence is TGTGCCAGCACAGGAGGCACCGGGGAGCTGTTTTTT.

The chain combines TRBV27 with TRBJ2-7; 11 bases are a match to TRBD1. Trimming at V came to 3 bases and at J to 2 bases, leaving 3 bases not matched to a gene. The CDR3 is 15 amino acids. Germline V CDR1 and CDR2: MNHEY, SMNVEV (reference sequence). The CDR3 DNA reads as TGTGCCAGCAGTTTGGGGGGACAGGGGGCCTACGAGCAGTACTTC. Translation gives CASSLGGQGAYEQYF.

This chain joins TRBV10-1 and TRBJ2-1; 8 positions agree with TRBD2. The CDR3 runs to 13 residues. Germline CDR1 is WNHNN and CDR2 is SYGVQD (reference sequence). With 8 bases clipped from V and 2 bases from J, the junction kept 2 bases outside the gene matches. CDR3 sequence reads: CASSGLAYNEQFF. CDR3 sequence (DNA): TGCGCCAGCTCGGGACTAGCCTACAATGAGCAGTTCTTC.

This clone was seen just once. The chain is built from TRBV7-2 and TRBJ2-2, with 8 bases matching TRBD2. V was pared by 1 base and J by 5 bases, with 6 bases of the junction left unmatched. Germline CDR1 reads SGHTA; CDR2 reads FQGNSA. The CDR3 is made up of 16 amino acids. The CDR3 DNA is TGTGCCAGCAGCTTAGATGGGACTAGAATAACCGGGGAGCTGTTTTTT. Translating it yields CASSLDGTRITGELFF.

V and J are TRBV19 and TRBJ2-7, with TRBD2 matching 10 bases. The germline V gene has CDR1 LNHDA and CDR2 SQIVND (reference sequence). The CDR3 runs to 17 residues. V shed 3 bases, J shed 6 bases, and the junction held 14 bases outside the gene matches. In DNA form, the CDR3 reads TGTGCCAGTAGTATGATTAGCGGGAGGTTCATTTCTCGCGAGCAGTACTTC. Encoded protein: CASSMISGRFISREQYF.

The genes are TRBV9 and TRBJ2-1; 11 bases map to TRBD1. The CDR3 extends over 15 amino acids. Germline V gives CDR1 SGDLS, CDR2 YYNGEE. The trim removed 3 bases at V and 9 bases at J, leaving 8 bases unmatched. The CDR3 DNA sequence: TGTGCCAGCAGCGCCTGGACAGGGGGCTCGGGTGAGCAGTTCTTC. As protein: CASSAWTGGSGEQFF.

This rearrangement joins TRBV3-1 (or the pseudogene TRBV3-2) to TRBJ2-1; no clear D gene. The CDR3 contains 14 residues. V was cut by 4 bases and J by 6 bases, with 13 bases left in between. CDR1 LGHDT and CDR2 YNNKEL come from the germline V gene (reference sequence). CDR3 amino acids: CASSPVEARNEQFF. CDR3 coding DNA: TGTGCCAGCAGCCCGGTCGAGGCCCGCAATGAGCAGTTCTTC.

The rearrangement joins TRBV29-1 to TRBJ2-7; 7 bases are a match to TRBD2. Germline values: CDR1 SQVTM, CDR2 ANQGSEA. The V segment lost 6 bases and the J segment 4 bases; nucleotides outside the gene matches: 12. The length of the CDR3 is 14 residues. The CDR3 region is CSVLISGEGYEQYF. The CDR3 nucleotides are TGCAGCGTCTTGATAAGCGGGGAGGGGTACGAGCAGTACTTC.